A single sample is the source of the 17 T cell receptor beta chains below, sequenced in a study of blood T cell repertoires in COVID-19. TCRdb's copy holds only in-frame clones and misses some; the assay was immunoSEQ multiplex PCR. The sample lists around 160,000 clones; almost 90% were seen once. The specimen sequenced was peripheral blood. These receptor sequences come from a human donor in a cohort sampled during active COVID-19.

This clone has a single count. This chain joins TRBV5-1 and TRBJ2-3, with TRBD1 as a possible D gene (6 bases). The length of the CDR3 is 15 residues. Germline V CDR1 and CDR2: SGHRS, YFSETQ. Trimming stripped 4 bases from V and 6 bases from J, with 18 bases between. As DNA, the CDR3 is TGCGCCAGCAGCCAGGCAGGGGTAAGGCGCGATACGCAGTATTTT. It encodes CASSQAGVRRDTQYF.

The chain joins TRBV6-2 or TRBV6-3 to TRBJ2-7; TRBD1 is a possible D gene (6 bases). The V end was cut by 0 bases, the J end by 7 bases, with 16 bases between. CDR1 is MNHEY, CDR2 SVGEGT, per germline. The CDR3 runs to 15 residues. The CDR3: CASSYSQGRSREQYF. CDR3 DNA sequence: TGTGCCAGCAGTTACTCCCAGGGGAGAAGTAGGGAGCAGTACTTC.

This chain joins TRBV10-3 and TRBJ2-6; D is possibly TRBD1 (6 bases). Trimming removed 3 bases at V and 4 bases at J, with 19 bases between. Germline CDR1 ENHRY, CDR2 SYGVKD. The CDR3 covers 18 residues. In DNA, the CDR3 is TGTGCCATCAGTGATAGGGGCAGGGGAAATTCAGGGGCCAACGTCCTGACTTTC. This sequence encodes CAISDRGRGNSGANVLTF.

V is TRBV7-2 and J is TRBJ2-3; tentative D call: TRBD1 (6 bases). V dropped 1 base and J dropped 2 bases, with 10 bases sitting between them. CDR1 SGHTA and CDR2 FQGNSA come from the germline V gene. The CDR3 extends over 15 amino acids. The CDR3 spells CASSLGGRYTDTQYF. The CDR3, as DNA: TGTGCCAGCAGCTTAGGGGGGCGGTACACAGATACGCAGTATTTT.

This clone has just one count. The chain links TRBV7-8 to TRBJ1-5; D may be TRBD1 (6 bases). This CDR3 has 14 amino acids. V was pared by 3 bases and J by 3 bases, with 9 bases between. Per the germline V gene, CDR1 is SGHVS and CDR2 is FQNEAQ. CDR3 sequence (DNA): TGTGCCAGCAGCTTCGGACAGTCCAATCAGCCCCAGCATTTT. Protein: CASSFGQSNQPQHF.

The V gene is TRBV6-2 or TRBV6-3, the J gene TRBJ2-1; 11 positions agree with TRBD2. V was pared by 5 bases and J by 0 bases, with 3 bases of the junction left unmatched. The CDR3 contains 16 residues. From germline, CDR1 is MNHEY and CDR2 SVGEGT. The CDR3 protein is CASSLLAGGSYNEQFF. The CDR3, as DNA: TGTGCCAGCAGTCTTCTAGCGGGGGGCTCCTACAATGAGCAGTTCTTC.

This rearrangement joins TRBV3-1 (or the pseudogene TRBV3-2) to TRBJ2-2, with TRBD2 matching 12 bases. V was pared by 6 bases and J by 6 bases, with 8 bases of the junction left unmatched. There are 16 residues in the CDR3. Germline V gene sequence: CDR1 LGHDT, CDR2 YNNKEL (reference sequence). CDR3 sequence (DNA): TGTGCCAGCAGGATGGCTAGCGGGAGGGCCCCCGGGGAGCTGTTTTTT. Its protein product is CASRMASGRAPGELFF.

This chain joins TRBV5-4 and TRBJ1-2, with D possibly being TRBD1 (5 bases). CDR3 length: 14 amino acids. Germline V gene lookup returns CDR1 SGHNT and CDR2 YYREEE (reference sequence). V was clipped by 1 base and J by 0 bases, with 7 bases between them. For the CDR3, the DNA is TGTGCCAGCAGCTTGCGGGGGGCTAACTATGGCTACACCTTC. Amino acid sequence: CASSLRGANYGYTF. The full variable domain, completed using reference TRBV5-4 and TRBJ1-2, is ETGVTQSPTHLIKTRGQQVTLRCSSQSGHNTVSWYQQALGQGPQFIFQYYREEENGRGNFPPRFSGLQFPNYSSELNVNALELDDSALYLCASSLRGANYGYTFGSGTRLTVV.

This sequence joins TRBV27 and TRBJ2-3; the match to TRBD2 covers 7 bases. V lost 2 bases and J lost 6; bases outside the gene matches: 20. The CDR3 loop spans 19 amino acids. Germline V lookup: CDR1 MNHEY, CDR2 SMNVEV (reference sequence). The CDR3: CASSLGSGRAEGMRDTQYF. The CDR3 DNA reads as TGTGCCAGCAGTTTAGGTAGTGGGAGGGCAGAAGGAATGAGGGATACGCAGTATTTT.

The chain couples TRBV6-4 to TRBJ2-2, with 7 bases lining up with TRBD1. J gave up 0 bases and V 5 bases, and 6 bases lay outside the gene matches. Per germline, CDR1 MRHNA and CDR2 SNTAGT. The CDR3 totals 16 residues. The CDR3 coding sequence is TGTGCCAGCAGTTCCCAAGGGGGCACGAACACCGGGGAGCTGTTTTTT. This translates into CASSSQGGTNTGELFF.

This clone was found a few times. This sequence joins TRBV6-5 and TRBJ1-4; 7 bases fit TRBD1. After removal of 2 bases from V and 4 bases from J, the junction contained 1 base not matched to a gene. Germline loops: CDR1 MNHEY, CDR2 SVGAGI. This CDR3 comprises 14 residues. The DNA for the CDR3 is TGTGCCAGCAGTTACCGGGACAGTAATGAAAAACTGTTTTTT. This codes for CASSYRDSNEKLFF.

The chain has TRBV28 and TRBJ1-1; possible D gene TRBD1, 6 bases. V was shortened by 7 bases and J by 0 bases, with 15 bases between the two germline ends. The length of the CDR3 is 15 residues. Per germline, CDR1 MDHEN and CDR2 SYDVKM. The CDR3 sequence: CASISGTRMNTEAFF. DNA of the CDR3: TGTGCCAGCATTTCAGGGACACGGATGAACACTGAAGCTTTCTTT.

The chain joins TRBV2 to TRBJ2-5; weak D call: TRBD2 (5 bases). There are 15 residues in the CDR3. Trimming took off 1 base at V and 7 bases at J, with 16 bases between the two ends. Germline V gives CDR1 SNHLY, CDR2 FYNNEI. The chain's CDR3 is CASSEVGLKSATQYF. The CDR3, as DNA: TGTGCCAGCAGTGAAGTTGGACTCAAGTCAGCGACCCAGTACTTC.

The V gene is TRBV4-2, the J gene TRBJ2-2; 14 nucleotides agree with TRBD2. CDR1 is LGHNA and CDR2 is YNFKEQ in the germline V gene. This CDR3 spans 20 amino acids. V was clipped by 4 bases and J by 3 bases; unmatched bases: 13. The CDR3 region is CASSRRSTSGRAQDTGELFF. The CDR3 nucleotides are TGTGCCAGCAGCCGACGATCGACTAGCGGGAGGGCCCAAGACACCGGGGAGCTGTTTTTT.

The genes are TRBV5-6 and TRBJ1-3; D call uncertain. Germline V gene sequence: CDR1 SGHDT, CDR2 YYEEEE. Trimming left V 0 bases short and J 0 bases short, with 13 bases between. This CDR3 is built from 17 residues. The CDR3, as DNA: TGTGCCAGCAGCTTGGGTGGAGGGCCGATCTCTGGAAACACCATATATTTT. It yields the protein CASSLGGGPISGNTIYF.

The chain combines TRBV7-8 with TRBJ2-6, with D possibly being TRBD1 (6 bases). Germline V gene data show CDR1 as SGHVS and CDR2 as FQNEAQ. There are 18 residues in the CDR3. The V end was cut by 6 bases, the J end by 2 bases, with 20 bases between. CDR3 DNA sequence: TGTGCCAGCAGGAGAGGACAGCCCTTCCGGGCTGGGGCCAACGTCCTGACTTTC. Its protein is CASRRGQPFRAGANVLTF.

The chain recombines TRBV2 with TRBJ1-5; a possible D gene is TRBD1 (6 bases). This CDR3 comprises 13 residues. Germline CDR1 is SNHLY and CDR2 is FYNNEI. Trimming took 6 bases from V and 4 from J, leaving 10 bases between them. CDR3 DNA sequence: TGTGCCAGCAGGGACCAGGGGAATCAGCCCCAGCATTTT. Its protein is CASRDQGNQPQHF.